The 8 T cell receptor beta chains below were found in one sample sequenced in a study of blood T cell repertoires in COVID-19. Clones were sequenced by immunoSEQ multiplex PCR, and TCRdb holds only the in-frame ones, with some missing. Among 500,000 to 600,000 clones listed, roughly 91% were seen once. Sequenced sample: peripheral blood. All receptors derive from a woman aged 45 to 65 with COVID-19, enrolled during active disease.

The table lists this clone with a count of one. The chain couples TRBV7-3 to TRBJ1-2, with TRBD1 matching over 8 bases. This CDR3 region has 22 residues. Looked up from germline, CDR1 is SGHTA and CDR2 is FQGTGA. V lost 3 bases to trimming and J lost 4 bases; unmatched junction nucleotides: 28. The CDR3 is CASSFSIPRSSGGSGSTYGYTF. The CDR3 DNA reads TGTGCCAGCAGCTTTTCTATCCCCCGGTCCTCAGGGGGCTCCGGATCCACCTATGGCTACACCTTC.

This clone was seen just once. This chain links TRBV1 with TRBJ2-2; no check of the table's D call, TRBD1, against the DNA was made. TRBV1 is an annotated pseudogene. The CDR3 length is 16 residues. The CDR3 DNA sequence: TGCACCAGCAGCGGTAAAACAGGGCCGAACACCGGGGAGCTGTTTTTT. This gives the protein CTSSGKTGPNTGELFF.

This clone was seen a single time. The chain has TRBV29-1 and TRBJ1-1; D not certain. V lost 0 bases to trimming and J lost 0 bases, with 8 bases between them. This CDR3 spans 14 amino acids. Germline V gene lookup returns CDR1 SQVTM and CDR2 ANQGSEA. CDR3 protein: CSVEEAGLNTEAFF. In DNA, the CDR3 is TGCAGCGTTGAAGAAGCGGGTCTGAACACTGAAGCTTTCTTT.

This clone came up once. The V and J genes are TRBV7-2 and TRBJ1-2; TRBD1 matches 8 bases. The CDR3 spans 13 residues. CDR1 is SGHTA, CDR2 FQGNSA, per germline. The junction had 6 bases not matched to a gene; V was cut back by 5 bases and J by 7 bases. In DNA form, the CDR3 reads TGTGCCAGCAGCCAGGACACAGGGGGTGGCTACACCTTC. It codes for CASSQDTGGGYTF. Together with reference TRBV7-2 and TRBJ1-2, the CDR3 gives the full variable domain: GAGVSQSPSNKVTEKGKDVELRCDPISGHTALYWYRQSLGQGLEFLIYFQGNSAPDKSGLPSDRFSAERTGGSVSTLTIQRTQQEDSAVYLCASSQDTGGGYTFGSGTRLTVV.

V gene TRBV13 combines with J gene TRBJ1-3; tentatively, D is TRBD1 (5 bases). V dropped 4 bases and J dropped 1 base, with 14 bases sitting between them. Germline V CDR1 and CDR2: PRHDT, FYEKMQ (reference sequence). The CDR3 is made up of 16 amino acids. The CDR3 sequence is CASSSRFQGSGNTIYF. In DNA form, the CDR3 reads TGTGCCAGCAGCTCGCGGTTTCAGGGATCTGGAAACACCATATATTTT. The whole variable domain, remainder taken from reference TRBV13 and TRBJ1-3, is AAGVIQSPRHLIKEKRETATLKCYPIPRHDTVYWYQQGPGQDPQFLISFYEKMQSDKGSIPDRFSAQQFSDYHSELNMSSLELGDSALYFCASSSRFQGSGNTIYFGEGSWLTVV.

The chain is built from TRBV14 and TRBJ2-7; 9 bases are shared with TRBD1. Germline values: CDR1 SGHDN, CDR2 FVKESK. The CDR3 has 14 residues. The V and J ends lost 4 bases and 4 bases, in that order; junction bases with no gene match: 5. The CDR3: CASSRGTGIYEQYF. CDR3 in DNA: TGTGCCAGCAGCCGCGGGACAGGGATTTACGAGCAGTACTTC.

The J gene is TRBJ1-1, the V gene TRBV7-9; D is ambiguous. V shed 1 base and J shed 4 bases, with 10 bases lying between them. The CDR3 sequence is 14 residues long. Germline V CDR1 and CDR2: SEHNR, FQNEAQ (reference sequence). The CDR3: CASSLDVRSTEAFF. The CDR3 DNA reads TGTGCCAGCAGCTTAGATGTCCGTTCCACTGAAGCTTTCTTT.

The rearrangement joins TRBV7-3 to TRBJ1-1; D is possibly TRBD1 (6 bases). Germline values: CDR1 SGHTA, CDR2 FQGTGA. The CDR3 covers 13 residues. The V gene lost 8 bases and the J gene lost 1 base, with 11 bases spanning the gap. CDR3 residues: CASSGTPNTEAFF. CDR3 bases: TGTGCCAGCTCGGGGACACCGAACACTGAAGCTTTCTTT.